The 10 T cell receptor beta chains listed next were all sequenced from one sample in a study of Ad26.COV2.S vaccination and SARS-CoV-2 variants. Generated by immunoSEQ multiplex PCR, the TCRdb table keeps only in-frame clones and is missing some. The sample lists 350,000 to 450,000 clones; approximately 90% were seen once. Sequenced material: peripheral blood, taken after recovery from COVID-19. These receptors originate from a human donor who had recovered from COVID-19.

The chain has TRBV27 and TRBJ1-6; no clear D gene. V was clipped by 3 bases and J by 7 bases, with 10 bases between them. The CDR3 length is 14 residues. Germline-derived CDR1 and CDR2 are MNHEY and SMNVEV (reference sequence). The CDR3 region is CASSFPGSNSPLHF. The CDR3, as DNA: TGTGCCAGCAGTTTCCCCGGATCAAATTCACCCCTCCACTTT.

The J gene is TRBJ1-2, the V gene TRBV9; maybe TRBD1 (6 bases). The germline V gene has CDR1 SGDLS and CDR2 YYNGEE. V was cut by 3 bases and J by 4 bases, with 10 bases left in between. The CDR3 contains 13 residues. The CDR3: CASSGRDTYGYTF. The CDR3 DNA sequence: TGTGCCAGCAGCGGCCGGGACACCTATGGCTACACCTTC.

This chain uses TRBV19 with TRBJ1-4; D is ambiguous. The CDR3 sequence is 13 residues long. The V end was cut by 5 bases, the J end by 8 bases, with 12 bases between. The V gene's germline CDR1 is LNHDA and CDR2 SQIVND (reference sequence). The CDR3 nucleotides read TGTGCCAGTAGTTCCTCTACGGGGGAAAAACTGTTTTTT. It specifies CASSSSTGEKLFF. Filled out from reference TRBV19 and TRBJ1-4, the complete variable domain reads DGGITQSPKYLFRKEGQNVTLSCEQNLNHDAMYWYRQDPGQGLRLIYYSQIVNDFQKGDIAEGYSVSREKKESFPLTVTSAQKNPTAFYLCASSSSTGEKLFFGSGTQLSVL.

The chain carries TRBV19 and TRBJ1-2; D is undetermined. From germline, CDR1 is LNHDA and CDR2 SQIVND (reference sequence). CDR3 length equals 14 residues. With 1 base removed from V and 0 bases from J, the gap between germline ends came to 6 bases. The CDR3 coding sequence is TGTGCCAGTAGTATAGGGCAGACTAACTATGGCTACACCTTC. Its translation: CASSIGQTNYGYTF.

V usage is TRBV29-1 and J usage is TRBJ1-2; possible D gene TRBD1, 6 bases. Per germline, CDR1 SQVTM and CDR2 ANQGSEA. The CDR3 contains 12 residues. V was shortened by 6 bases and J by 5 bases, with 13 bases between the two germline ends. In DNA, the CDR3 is TGCAGCGTACCGCAGGGGCGGTATGGCTACACCTTC. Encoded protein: CSVPQGRYGYTF.

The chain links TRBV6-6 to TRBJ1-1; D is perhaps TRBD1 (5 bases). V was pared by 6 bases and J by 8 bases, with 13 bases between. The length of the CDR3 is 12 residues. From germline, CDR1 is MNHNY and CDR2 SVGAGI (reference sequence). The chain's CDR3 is CASSLAGWEAFF. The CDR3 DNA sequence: TGTGCCAGCAGCCTTGCAGGGTGGGAAGCTTTCTTT.

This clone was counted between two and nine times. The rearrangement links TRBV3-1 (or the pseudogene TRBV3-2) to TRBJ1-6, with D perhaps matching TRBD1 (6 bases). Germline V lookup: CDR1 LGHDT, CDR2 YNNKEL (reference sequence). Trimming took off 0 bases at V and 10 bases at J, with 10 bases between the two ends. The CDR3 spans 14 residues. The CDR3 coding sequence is TGTGCCAGCAGCCAAGATATTGACAGGTCACCCCTCCACTTT. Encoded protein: CASSQDIDRSPLHF.

This CDR3 reads CASSLVQGTTGELFF. The CDR3 DNA reads TGTGCCAGCAGCTTAGTACAGGGGACCACCGGGGAGCTGTTTTTT. The rearrangement uses TRBV7-8 and TRBJ2-2; 7 bases are a match to TRBD1. Germline-derived CDR1 and CDR2 are SGHVS and FQNEAQ. CDR3 length: 15 residues. J gave up 4 bases and V 1 base, and 3 bases lay outside the gene matches.

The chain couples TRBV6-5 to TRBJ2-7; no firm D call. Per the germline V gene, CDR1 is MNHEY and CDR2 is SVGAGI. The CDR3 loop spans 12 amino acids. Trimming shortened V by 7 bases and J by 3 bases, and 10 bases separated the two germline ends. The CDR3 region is CASKERNYEQYF. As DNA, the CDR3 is TGTGCCAGCAAGGAACGGAACTACGAGCAGTACTTC.

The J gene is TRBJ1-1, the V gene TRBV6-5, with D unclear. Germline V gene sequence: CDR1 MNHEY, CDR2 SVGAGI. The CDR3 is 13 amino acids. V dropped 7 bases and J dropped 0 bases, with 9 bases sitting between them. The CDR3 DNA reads TGTGCCAGCAATGGAGGCTTGAACACTGAAGCTTTCTTT. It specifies CASNGGLNTEAFF.